Reported below is one T cell receptor beta chain. Authors' methods: It was from reference gene primer amplification that nucleated cell counts were estimated. Profiled with immunoSEQ multiplex PCR; TCRdb holds only in-frame clones, not every one. The DNA was the basis for D and trimming; V, J and clone size are from that table. The sample includes 140,000 to 150,000 clones, 88% of them seen just once. The V segment lost 2 bases and the J segment 4 bases; nucleotides outside the gene matches: 1. This CDR3 is built from 14 residues. CDR1 is SGDLS, CDR2 YYNGEE, per germline. This specimen comes from a study of blood T cell repertoires in COVID-19. Overall study context: There were acute and convalescent COVID-19 samples, and they came from the United States, Italy and Spain. The cDNA or gDNA used as material had been derived from T cells, B-cell-depleted T cells, or PBMCs.

The TCR sequence derives from a man between 60 and 70 years old with active or convalescent COVID-19. The chain combines TRBV9 with TRBJ2-3; 10 bases match TRBD2. Sequencing was done on a sample of peripheral blood. CDR3 DNA: TGTGCCAGCAGCGTGGGACTAGCGCCAGATACGCAGTATTTT. Encoded protein: CASSVGLAPDTQYF.